The clone carrying this T cell receptor (beta chain) was seen just once. The sample originates from a study of blood T cell repertoires in COVID-19. Generated by immunoSEQ multiplex PCR, the TCRdb table keeps only in-frame clones and is missing some. The repertoire holds 200,000 or so clones, with nearly 90% as singletons. Sample: peripheral blood. This clonotype originated in a man between 45 and 60 years old with COVID-19, enrolled during active disease.

The CDR3 loop is CASMGTGVTDTQYF. The CDR3 DNA reads as TGTGCCAGTATGGGGACAGGGGTCACAGATACGCAGTATTTT. This sequence joins TRBV19 and TRBJ2-3, with 10 nucleotides matching TRBD1. The V gene's germline CDR1 is LNHDA and CDR2 SQIVND (reference sequence). This CDR3 is 14 amino acids long. The J segment lost 2 bases and the V segment lost 7 bases, leaving 3 bases of the junction unmatched.